This T cell receptor (beta chain) is from a study of neurological immune-mediated disorders. Looking at the study overall: Relapsing-remitting disease was seen in about 90% of the roughly 35 multiple sclerosis patients, and secondary progressive disease was seen in 3.

There are many counts of this clonotype. Its specificity is unknown. The CDR3 sequence is 15 residues long. Trimming removed 4 bases at V and 1 base at J, with 11 bases between. CDR1 and CDR2 from the germline V gene are ENHRY and SYGVKD. Overall study findings and caveats: Phylogenetic grouping placed 18 of 34 multiple sclerosis patients' repertoires in one related-CDR3 cluster, a possible signature.

TCRdb ran MiXCR on the 5' RACE reads and lists one entry per CDR3 protein. The data show approximately 74,000 distinct CDR3 sequences, with approximately 5.2% seen just once and 7.4% held by the top ten. This chain connects TRBV10-3 to TRBJ1-3; no firm D call. This sequence originates from a man aged 18 to 30 with multiple sclerosis. Specimen: PBMCs. The CDR3 is CAISAVAGSGNTIYF. As DNA, the CDR3 is TGTGCCATCAGTGCAGTAGCTGGGTCTGGAAACACCATATATTTT.